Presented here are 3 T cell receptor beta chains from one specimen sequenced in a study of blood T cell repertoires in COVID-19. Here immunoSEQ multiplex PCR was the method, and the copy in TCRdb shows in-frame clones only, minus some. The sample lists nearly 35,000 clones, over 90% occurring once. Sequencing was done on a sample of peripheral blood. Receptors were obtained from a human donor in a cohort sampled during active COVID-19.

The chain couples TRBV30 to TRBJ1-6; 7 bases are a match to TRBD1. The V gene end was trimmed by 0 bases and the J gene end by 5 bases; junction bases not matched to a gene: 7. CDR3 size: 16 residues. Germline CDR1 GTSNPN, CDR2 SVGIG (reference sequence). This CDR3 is CAWSVRWDRNNSPLHF. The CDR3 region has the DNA TGTGCCTGGAGTGTTCGTTGGGACAGAAATAATTCACCCCTCCACTTT.

This CDR3 reads CASSLTGPNTEAFF. DNA for the CDR3: TGTGCCAGCAGTCTGACAGGCCCGAACACTGAAGCTTTCTTT. The chain has TRBV28 and TRBJ1-1; tentative D call: TRBD1 (6 bases). The V end lost 5 bases, the J end lost 1 base, and 11 bases lay between the germline ends. The CDR3 totals 14 residues. CDR1 and CDR2 from the germline V gene are MDHEN and SYDVKM.

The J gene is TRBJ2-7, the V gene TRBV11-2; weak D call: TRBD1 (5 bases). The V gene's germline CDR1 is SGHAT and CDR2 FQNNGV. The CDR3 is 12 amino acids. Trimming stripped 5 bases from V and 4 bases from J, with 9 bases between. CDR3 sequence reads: CASSQGQYEQYF. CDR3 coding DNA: TGTGCCAGCAGCCAGGGTCAATACGAGCAGTACTTC.